Listed below are T cell receptor beta chains from one sample, sequenced in a study of shared clonotypes between healthy human individuals. The repertoire was sequenced with immunoSEQ multiplex PCR; TCRdb's copy has only in-frame clones and lacks some. The data show some 2.1 million clones, with roughly 95% seen just once and around 1.1% held by the top ten. Input material: naive CD8+ T cells sorted from blood. These receptors were obtained from a man between 18 and 35 years old in good health. Each CDR3 is given with its conserved first and last residue. Each record gives: CDR3 protein, CDR3 DNA, V gene, D gene, clone size, J gene. A D gene is named only where the DNA matches it firmly. Clone size is given for some rows only: seen once, a few or many times, or a class if the clone is expanded.

CDR3 protein: CASSYGDLEQYF
CDR3 DNA: TGTGCCAGCAGTTACGGAGACTTGGAGCAGTACTTC
V gene: TRBV6-6
D gene: -
clone size: -
J gene: TRBJ2-7

CDR3 protein: CASSPRPLPYWPLHEQYF
CDR3 DNA: TGTGCCAGCAGCCCCAGGCCCCTCCCCTATTGGCCCCTCCACGAGCAGTACTTC
V gene: TRBV11-1
D gene: -
clone size: many
J gene: TRBJ2-7

CDR3 protein: CASTDRRFFRETSENGYTF
CDR3 DNA: TGCGCCAGCACAGATAGGAGGTTTTTTCGTGAGACGTCAGAAAATGGCTACACCTTC
V gene: TRBV4-1
D gene: -
clone size: -
J gene: TRBJ1-2

CDR3 protein: CASSSGLAGAEQYF
CDR3 DNA: TGTGCCAGCAGCTCGGGACTAGCGGGTGCCGAGCAGTACTTC
V gene: TRBV13
D gene: TRBD2
clone size: once
J gene: TRBJ2-7

CDR3 protein: CASSLYYSRTGGTGELFF
CDR3 DNA: TGTGCTAGCAGCCTCTACTATTCCCGGACAGGGGGCACCGGGGAGCTGTTTTTT
V gene: TRBV7-7
D gene: TRBD1
clone size: once
J gene: TRBJ2-2

CDR3 protein: CAWSGSWELFF
CDR3 DNA: TGTGCCTGGAGCGGCAGCTGGGAGCTGTTTTTT
V gene: TRBV30
D gene: -
clone size: once
J gene: TRBJ2-2

CDR3 protein: CASSFPGAIDTQYF
CDR3 DNA: TGTGCCAGCAGTTTCCCAGGGGCGATAGATACGCAGTATTTT
V gene: TRBV28
D gene: -
clone size: -
J gene: TRBJ2-3

CDR3 protein: CASSYGLAGSNEQFF
CDR3 DNA: TGTGCCAGCAGTTACGGACTAGCGGGTAGCAATGAGCAGTTCTTC
V gene: TRBV27
D gene: TRBD2
clone size: -
J gene: TRBJ2-1

CDR3 protein: CASSLTGLAYEQYF
CDR3 DNA: TGTGCCAGCAGCCTGACGGGACTAGCCTACGAGCAGTACTTC
V gene: TRBV13
D gene: TRBD2
clone size: -
J gene: TRBJ2-7

CDR3 protein: CASRPTGVNEQFF
CDR3 DNA: TGTGCCAGCAGACCGACAGGGGTCAATGAGCAGTTCTTC
V gene: TRBV6-5
D gene: TRBD1
clone size: -
J gene: TRBJ2-1

CDR3 protein: CASSLAGGTGELFF
CDR3 DNA: TGTGCCAGCAGTTTAGCGGGGGGGACCGGGGAGCTGTTTTTT
V gene: TRBV28
D gene: TRBD2
clone size: -
J gene: TRBJ2-2

CDR3 protein: CASAAAVGQGVHYGYTF
CDR3 DNA: TGTGCCAGCGCAGCCGCAGTCGGCCAGGGTGTTCACTATGGCTACACCTTC
V gene: TRBV25-1
D gene: -
clone size: few
J gene: TRBJ1-2

CDR3 protein: CASSLWEGLVGNQPQHF
CDR3 DNA: TGTGCCAGCAGCTTATGGGAGGGATTAGTGGGCAATCAGCCCCAGCATTTT
V gene: TRBV7-6
D gene: -
clone size: -
J gene: TRBJ1-5

CDR3 protein: CAWSVGGGSPLHF
CDR3 DNA: TGTGCCTGGAGTGTAGGGGGCGGATCACCCCTCCACTTT
V gene: TRBV30
D gene: TRBD1
clone size: few
J gene: TRBJ1-6

CDR3 protein: CASSIGAGEYEQYF
CDR3 DNA: TGTGCCAGTAGTATAGGAGCGGGAGAATACGAGCAGTACTTC
V gene: TRBV19
D gene: TRBD2
clone size: -
J gene: TRBJ2-7

CDR3 protein: CASSIEAGSPYEQYF
CDR3 DNA: TGCGCCAGCAGCATCGAAGCAGGGTCCCCCTACGAGCAGTACTTC
V gene: TRBV4-1
D gene: -
clone size: -
J gene: TRBJ2-7

CDR3 protein: CASSLSPPRSGLGTGELFF
CDR3 DNA: TGTGCCAGCAGTTTATCCCCCCCCAGAAGCGGGCTGGGTACCGGGGAGCTGTTTTTT
V gene: TRBV27
D gene: -
clone size: -
J gene: TRBJ2-2

CDR3 protein: CASSAGPGQFYEQYF
CDR3 DNA: TGTGCCAGCAGCGCCGGCCCGGGACAGTTCTACGAGCAGTACTTC
V gene: TRBV11-2
D gene: TRBD1
clone size: -
J gene: TRBJ2-7

CDR3 protein: CASSSRTSGLTYTQYF
CDR3 DNA: TGTGCCAGCAGTTCCCGGACTAGCGGGTTGACTTATACGCAGTATTTT
V gene: TRBV27
D gene: TRBD2
clone size: -
J gene: TRBJ2-3

CDR3 protein: CASSSDGLPYEQYF
CDR3 DNA: TGTGCCAGCAGTTCGGACGGACTTCCTTACGAGCAGTACTTC
V gene: TRBV27
D gene: -
clone size: -
J gene: TRBJ2-7

CDR3 protein: CASSLDSGMNTEAFF
CDR3 DNA: TGTGCCAGCAGCTTAGATTCGGGCATGAACACTGAAGCTTTCTTT
V gene: TRBV13
D gene: -
clone size: -
J gene: TRBJ1-1

CDR3 protein: CASSPLGGGSNTEAFF
CDR3 DNA: TGTGCCAGCTCACCCTTAGGAGGGGGCTCCAACACTGAAGCTTTCTTT
V gene: TRBV18
D gene: TRBD1
clone size: -
J gene: TRBJ1-1

CDR3 protein: CASSLVSGGPYEQYF
CDR3 DNA: TGTGCCAGCAGCTTAGTAAGCGGGGGGCCGTACGAGCAGTACTTC
V gene: TRBV7-9
D gene: TRBD2
clone size: -
J gene: TRBJ2-7

CDR3 protein: CASSSSGQGNYEQYF
CDR3 DNA: TGTGCCAGCAGTTCCTCGGGACAGGGGAATTACGAGCAGTACTTC
V gene: TRBV27
D gene: TRBD1
clone size: -
J gene: TRBJ2-7

CDR3 protein: CAISDFGTSLTDTQYF
CDR3 DNA: TGTGCCATCAGTGATTTCGGGACTAGCTTGACAGATACGCAGTATTTT
V gene: TRBV10-3
D gene: TRBD2
clone size: -
J gene: TRBJ2-3

CDR3 protein: CALGENEQFF
CDR3 DNA: TGTGCCCTGGGGGAAAATGAGCAGTTCTTC
V gene: TRBV7-9
D gene: -
clone size: once
J gene: TRBJ2-1

CDR3 protein: CASSGGTGENNEQFF
CDR3 DNA: TGTGCCAGCAGTGGCGGGACAGGGGAGAACAATGAGCAGTTCTTC
V gene: TRBV28
D gene: TRBD1
clone size: -
J gene: TRBJ2-1

CDR3 protein: CASTLGGQGILYGYTF
CDR3 DNA: TGTGCCAGCACCCTTGGGGGACAGGGGATTCTCTATGGCTACACCTTC
V gene: TRBV5-4
D gene: TRBD1
clone size: -
J gene: TRBJ1-2

CDR3 protein: CASTPSGAEKLFF
CDR3 DNA: TGTGCCAGCACCCCTTCAGGGGCTGAAAAACTGTTTTTT
V gene: TRBV28
D gene: -
clone size: -
J gene: TRBJ1-4

CDR3 protein: CASSAYQGQGRNTEAFF
CDR3 DNA: TGTGCCAGCAGTGCCTACCAGGGACAGGGAAGGAACACTGAAGCTTTCTTT
V gene: TRBV6-1
D gene: TRBD1
clone size: -
J gene: TRBJ1-1

CDR3 protein: CASSFRGEVTEAFF
CDR3 DNA: TGTGCCAGCAGCTTCCGTGGGGAGGTAACTGAAGCTTTCTTT
V gene: TRBV11-2
D gene: -
clone size: once
J gene: TRBJ1-1

CDR3 protein: CASSLLTSGGAGEQYF
CDR3 DNA: TGTGCCAGCAGTTTACTTACCTCAGGGGGCGCGGGTGAGCAGTACTTC
V gene: TRBV27
D gene: TRBD1
clone size: -
J gene: TRBJ2-7

CDR3 protein: CASSPGLAGSEQYF
CDR3 DNA: TGCGCCAGCAGCCCGGGACTAGCGGGATCCGAGCAGTACTTC
V gene: TRBV5-1
D gene: TRBD2
clone size: -
J gene: TRBJ2-7

CDR3 protein: CASSPPGVGEKLFF
CDR3 DNA: TGTGCCAGCTCACCCCCAGGGGTTGGCGAAAAACTGTTTTTT
V gene: TRBV18
D gene: -
clone size: -
J gene: TRBJ1-4

CDR3 protein: CASGLALGWREESDTQYF
CDR3 DNA: TGTGCTAGTGGTTTGGCCCTGGGGTGGCGGGAGGAGTCAGATACGCAGTATTTT
V gene: TRBV12-5
D gene: TRBD2
clone size: -
J gene: TRBJ2-3

CDR3 protein: CASSLNPPSSYNSPLHF
CDR3 DNA: TGTGCCAGCAGCTTGAACCCTCCGAGCTCCTATAATTCACCCCTCCACTTT
V gene: TRBV5-4
D gene: -
clone size: -
J gene: TRBJ1-6

CDR3 protein: CASSWTGGTYEQYF
CDR3 DNA: TGTGCCAGCAGCTGGACAGGGGGGACCTACGAGCAGTACTTC
V gene: TRBV5-5
D gene: TRBD1
clone size: once
J gene: TRBJ2-7

CDR3 protein: CASSFQGGNEQFF
CDR3 DNA: TGTGCCAGCAGTTTCCAGGGGGGCAATGAGCAGTTCTTC
V gene: TRBV28
D gene: -
clone size: once
J gene: TRBJ2-1

CDR3 protein: CSVEGLRDRASDTQYF
CDR3 DNA: TGCAGCGTTGAAGGGCTGCGGGACAGGGCTTCAGATACGCAGTATTTT
V gene: TRBV29-1
D gene: TRBD1
clone size: -
J gene: TRBJ2-3

CDR3 protein: CATSMGLAGADTQYF
CDR3 DNA: TGTGCCACCAGCATGGGACTAGCGGGGGCAGATACGCAGTATTTT
V gene: TRBV15
D gene: TRBD2
clone size: -
J gene: TRBJ2-3

CDR3 protein: CATRPELAVYNEQFF
CDR3 DNA: TGTGCCACTAGGCCCGAGCTAGCGGTATACAATGAGCAGTTCTTC
V gene: TRBV5-8
D gene: TRBD2
clone size: -
J gene: TRBJ2-1

CDR3 protein: CASSQGQGYEQYF
CDR3 DNA: TGTGCCAGCAGCCAGGGACAGGGCTACGAGCAGTACTTC
V gene: TRBV14
D gene: TRBD1
clone size: -
J gene: TRBJ2-7

CDR3 protein: CASSLAPVGMGNTIYF
CDR3 DNA: TGTGCCAGCAGTCTCGCCCCGGTTGGCATGGGAAACACCATATATTTT
V gene: TRBV28
D gene: -
clone size: -
J gene: TRBJ1-3

CDR3 protein: CASSLSTGTSSGYEQYF
CDR3 DNA: TGTGCCAGCAGCTTGTCCACCGGGACTAGCTCCGGCTACGAGCAGTACTTC
V gene: TRBV7-6
D gene: TRBD2
clone size: -
J gene: TRBJ2-7

CDR3 protein: CSVVLNTEAFF
CDR3 DNA: TGCAGCGTTGTCTTGAACACTGAAGCTTTCTTT
V gene: TRBV29-1
D gene: -
clone size: -
J gene: TRBJ1-1

CDR3 protein: CASSPQAGGNPYEQYF
CDR3 DNA: TGTGCCAGCTCTCCCCAGGCAGGGGGCAACCCCTACGAGCAGTACTTC
V gene: TRBV18
D gene: TRBD1
clone size: few
J gene: TRBJ2-7

CDR3 protein: CASSPHPVGTGFTDTQYF
CDR3 DNA: TGCGCCAGCAGCCCGCATCCTGTGGGGACAGGATTCACAGATACGCAGTATTTT
V gene: TRBV4-1
D gene: TRBD1
clone size: -
J gene: TRBJ2-3

CDR3 protein: CASSPWDSLGETQYF
CDR3 DNA: TGTGCCAGCAGTCCCTGGGACAGTTTGGGAGAGACCCAGTACTTC
V gene: TRBV27
D gene: TRBD1
clone size: -
J gene: TRBJ2-5

CDR3 protein: CAWSVGTAEAFF
CDR3 DNA: TGTGCCTGGAGTGTAGGGACGGCTGAAGCTTTCTTT
V gene: TRBV30
D gene: -
clone size: -
J gene: TRBJ1-1

CDR3 protein: CASSVYVAGGPSDTQYF
CDR3 DNA: TGTGCCAGCAGCGTTTACGTAGCGGGAGGGCCGTCGGATACGCAGTATTTT
V gene: TRBV9
D gene: TRBD2
clone size: -
J gene: TRBJ2-3

CDR3 protein: CASSLDAASYVYEQYF
CDR3 DNA: TGTGCCAGCAGCTTGGATGCCGCCTCTTATGTTTACGAGCAGTACTTC
V gene: TRBV5-5
D gene: -
clone size: once
J gene: TRBJ2-7

CDR3 protein: CASSEEAPYGLNSEQFF
CDR3 DNA: TGTGCCAGCAGTGAAGAGGCCCCGTACGGCCTTAACTCTGAGCAGTTCTTC
V gene: TRBV6-1
D gene: -
clone size: -
J gene: TRBJ2-1